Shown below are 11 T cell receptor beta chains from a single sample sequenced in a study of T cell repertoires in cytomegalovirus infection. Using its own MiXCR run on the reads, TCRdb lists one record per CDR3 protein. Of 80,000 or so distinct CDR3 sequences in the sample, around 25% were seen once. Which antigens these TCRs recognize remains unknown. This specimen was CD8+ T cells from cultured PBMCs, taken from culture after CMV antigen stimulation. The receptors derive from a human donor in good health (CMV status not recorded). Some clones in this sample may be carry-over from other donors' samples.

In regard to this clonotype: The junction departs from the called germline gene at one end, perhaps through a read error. In nucleotides, the CDR3 is TGTGCTAGCAGCTTAGCCGCAGGGGCTTTTGAGACCCAGTACTTC. It specifies CASSLAAGAFETQYF. This chain joins TRBV7-7 and TRBJ2-5; a possible D gene is TRBD1 (6 bases). Germline CDR1 is SSHAT and CDR2 is FNYEAQ (reference sequence). This CDR3 contains 15 residues.

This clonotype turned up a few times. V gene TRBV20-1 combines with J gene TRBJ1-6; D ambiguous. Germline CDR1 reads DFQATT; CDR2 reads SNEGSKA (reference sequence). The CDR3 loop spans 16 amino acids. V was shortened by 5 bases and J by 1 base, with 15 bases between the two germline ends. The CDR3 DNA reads TGCAGTGCTGCAGCTGGGTCAGAATCCTATAATTCACCCCTCCACTTT. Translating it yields CSAAAGSESYNSPLHF.

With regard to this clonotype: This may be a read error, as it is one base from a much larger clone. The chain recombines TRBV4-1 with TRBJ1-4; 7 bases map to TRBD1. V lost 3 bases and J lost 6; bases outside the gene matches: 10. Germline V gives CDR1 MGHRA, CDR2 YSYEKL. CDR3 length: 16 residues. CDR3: CASSHDRALADEKLFF. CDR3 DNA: TGCGCCAGCAGCCATGACAGGGCGCTGGCTGATGAAAAACTGTTTTTT.

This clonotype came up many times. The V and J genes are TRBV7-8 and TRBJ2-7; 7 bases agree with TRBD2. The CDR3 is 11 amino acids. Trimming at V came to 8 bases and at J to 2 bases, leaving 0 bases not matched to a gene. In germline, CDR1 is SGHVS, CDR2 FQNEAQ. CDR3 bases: TGTGCCAGCGGGGGGGCCTACGAGCAGTACTTC. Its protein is CASGGAYEQYF.

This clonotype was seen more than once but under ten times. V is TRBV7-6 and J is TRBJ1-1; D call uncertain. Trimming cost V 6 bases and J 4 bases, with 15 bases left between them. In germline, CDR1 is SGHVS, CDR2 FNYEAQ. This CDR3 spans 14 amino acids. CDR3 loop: CASRRTDTSTEAFF. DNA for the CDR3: TGTGCCAGCAGAAGAACAGATACAAGCACTGAAGCTTTCTTT.

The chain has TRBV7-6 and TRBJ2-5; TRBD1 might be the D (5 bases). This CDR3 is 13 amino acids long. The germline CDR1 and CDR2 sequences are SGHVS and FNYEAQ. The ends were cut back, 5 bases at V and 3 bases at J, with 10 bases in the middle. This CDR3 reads CASSPTGEETQYF. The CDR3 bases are TGTGCCAGCAGCCCTACAGGAGAAGAGACCCAGTACTTC.

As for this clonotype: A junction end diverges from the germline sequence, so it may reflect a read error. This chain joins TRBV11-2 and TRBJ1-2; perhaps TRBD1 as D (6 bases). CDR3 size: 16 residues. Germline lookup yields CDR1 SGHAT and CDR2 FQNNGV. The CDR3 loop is CANSPGQHGGDYGYTF. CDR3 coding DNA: TGTGCCAACAGCCCAGGACAGCATGGGGGCGACTATGGCTACACCTTC.

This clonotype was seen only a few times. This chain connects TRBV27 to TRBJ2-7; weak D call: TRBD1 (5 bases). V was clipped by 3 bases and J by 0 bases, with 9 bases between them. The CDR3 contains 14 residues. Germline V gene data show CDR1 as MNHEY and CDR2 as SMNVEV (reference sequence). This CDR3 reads CASSLAGPSYEQYF. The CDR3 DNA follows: TGTGCCAGCAGTTTGGCAGGGCCCTCCTACGAGCAGTACTTC.

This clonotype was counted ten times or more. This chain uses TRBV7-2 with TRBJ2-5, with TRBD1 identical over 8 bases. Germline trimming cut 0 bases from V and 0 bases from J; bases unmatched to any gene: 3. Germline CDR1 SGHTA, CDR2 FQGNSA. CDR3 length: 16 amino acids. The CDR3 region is CASSLARTGYQETQYF. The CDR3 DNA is TGTGCCAGCAGCTTAGCCCGGACAGGGTACCAAGAGACCCAGTACTTC.

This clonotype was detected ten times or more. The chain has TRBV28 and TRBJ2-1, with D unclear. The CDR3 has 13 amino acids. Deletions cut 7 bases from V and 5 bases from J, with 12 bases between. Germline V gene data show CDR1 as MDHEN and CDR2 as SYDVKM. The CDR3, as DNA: TGTGCCAGCACCCGGGCGGCGAACAATGAGCAGTTCTTC. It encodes CASTRAANNEQFF.

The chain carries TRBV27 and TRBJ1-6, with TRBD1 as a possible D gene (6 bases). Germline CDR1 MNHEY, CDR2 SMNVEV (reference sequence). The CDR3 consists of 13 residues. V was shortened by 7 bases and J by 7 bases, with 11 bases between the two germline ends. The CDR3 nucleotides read TGTGCCAGCACAGGGGCCCGGAATTCACCCCTCCACTTT. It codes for CASTGARNSPLHF.